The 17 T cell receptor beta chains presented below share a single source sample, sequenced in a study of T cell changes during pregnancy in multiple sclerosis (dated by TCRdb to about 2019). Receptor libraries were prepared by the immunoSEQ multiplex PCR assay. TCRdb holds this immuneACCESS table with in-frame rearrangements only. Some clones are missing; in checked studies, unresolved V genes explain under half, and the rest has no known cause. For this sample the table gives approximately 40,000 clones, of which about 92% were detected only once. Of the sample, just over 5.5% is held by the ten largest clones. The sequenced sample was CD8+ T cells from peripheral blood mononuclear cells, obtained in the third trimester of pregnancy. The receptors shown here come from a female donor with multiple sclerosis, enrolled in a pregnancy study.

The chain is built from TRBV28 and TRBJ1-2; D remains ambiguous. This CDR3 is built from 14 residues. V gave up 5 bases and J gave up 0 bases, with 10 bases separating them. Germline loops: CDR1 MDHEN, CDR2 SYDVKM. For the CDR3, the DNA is TGTGCCAGCAGTATCTCAGAATCTAACTATGGCTACACCTTC. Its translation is CASSISESNYGYTF.

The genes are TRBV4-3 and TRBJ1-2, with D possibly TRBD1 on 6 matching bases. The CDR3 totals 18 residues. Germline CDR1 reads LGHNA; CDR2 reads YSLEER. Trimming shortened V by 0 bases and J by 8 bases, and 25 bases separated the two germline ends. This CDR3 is CASSQDRGGFGVIGGYTF. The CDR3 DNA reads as TGCGCCAGCAGCCAAGACAGGGGTGGATTTGGGGTAATCGGGGGCTACACCTTC.

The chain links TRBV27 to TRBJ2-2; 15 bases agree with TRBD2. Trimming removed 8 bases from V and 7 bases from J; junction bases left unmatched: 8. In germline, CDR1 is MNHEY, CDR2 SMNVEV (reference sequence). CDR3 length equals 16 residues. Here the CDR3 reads CASRGTSGRRGGELFF. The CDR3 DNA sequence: TGTGCCAGCCGGGGGACTAGCGGGAGGAGGGGCGGGGAGCTGTTTTTT.

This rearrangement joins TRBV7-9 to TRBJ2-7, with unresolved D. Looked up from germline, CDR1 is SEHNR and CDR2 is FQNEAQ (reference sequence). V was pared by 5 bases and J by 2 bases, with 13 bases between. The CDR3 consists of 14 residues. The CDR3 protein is CASSQPVTPYEQYF. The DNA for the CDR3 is TGTGCCAGCAGCCAACCGGTCACTCCCTACGAGCAGTACTTC.

CDR3 amino acids: CASSQVRGSYEQYF. CDR3 in DNA: TGTGCCAGCAGCCAAGTGCGGGGCTCCTACGAGCAGTACTTC. The chain has TRBV14 and TRBJ2-7; D is possibly TRBD2 (6 bases). Deletions cut 1 base from V and 0 bases from J, with 7 bases between. The CDR3 consists of 14 residues. In germline, CDR1 is SGHDN, CDR2 FVKESK.

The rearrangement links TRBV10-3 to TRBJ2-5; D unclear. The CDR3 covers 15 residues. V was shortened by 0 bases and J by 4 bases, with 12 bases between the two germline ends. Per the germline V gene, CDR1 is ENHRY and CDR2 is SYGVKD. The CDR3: CAISESIDGPETQYF. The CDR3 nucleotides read TGTGCCATCAGTGAGTCGATTGATGGGCCAGAGACCCAGTACTTC.

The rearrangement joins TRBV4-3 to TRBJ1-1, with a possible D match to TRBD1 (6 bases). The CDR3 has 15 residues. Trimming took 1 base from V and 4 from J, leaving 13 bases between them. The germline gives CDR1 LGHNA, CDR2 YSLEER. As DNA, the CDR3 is TGCGCCAGCAGCCAAGGTACAGGGTTCGGCACTGAAGCTTTCTTT. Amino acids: CASSQGTGFGTEAFF.

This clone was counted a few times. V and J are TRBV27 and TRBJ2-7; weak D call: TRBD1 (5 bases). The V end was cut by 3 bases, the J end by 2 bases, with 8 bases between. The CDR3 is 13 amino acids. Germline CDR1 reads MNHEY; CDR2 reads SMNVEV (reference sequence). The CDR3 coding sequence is TGTGCCAGCAGTTTGGGGCAGACCTACGAGCAGTACTTC. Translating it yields CASSLGQTYEQYF.

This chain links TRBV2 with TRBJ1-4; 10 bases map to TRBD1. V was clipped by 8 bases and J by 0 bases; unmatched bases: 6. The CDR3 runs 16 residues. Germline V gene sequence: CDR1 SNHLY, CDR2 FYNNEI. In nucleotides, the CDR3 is TGTGCCAGCGAAGACAGGGGGCCCCCAACTAATGAAAAACTGTTTTTT. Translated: CASEDRGPPTNEKLFF.

The CDR3 bases are TGCGCCAGCAGCCCAGAGGGCCTGTCCTACGAGCAGTACTTC. It specifies CASSPEGLSYEQYF. The rearrangement links TRBV5-1 to TRBJ2-7; maybe TRBD2 (5 bases). The CDR3 spans 14 residues. CDR1 is SGHRS and CDR2 is YFSETQ in the germline V gene. Trimming took 4 bases from V and 1 from J, leaving 12 bases between them.

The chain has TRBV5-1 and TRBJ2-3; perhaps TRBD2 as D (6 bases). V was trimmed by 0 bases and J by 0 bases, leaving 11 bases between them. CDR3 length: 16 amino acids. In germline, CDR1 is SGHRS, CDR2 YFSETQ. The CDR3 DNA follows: TGCGCCAGCAGCTTGGGTGAGGGGAGGAGCACAGATACGCAGTATTTT. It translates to CASSLGEGRSTDTQYF.

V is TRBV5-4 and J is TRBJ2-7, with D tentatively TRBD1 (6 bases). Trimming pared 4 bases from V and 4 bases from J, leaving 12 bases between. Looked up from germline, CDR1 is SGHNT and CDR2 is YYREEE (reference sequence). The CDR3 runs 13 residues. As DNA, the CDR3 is TGTGCCAGCAGCCCGGACAGTTCGTACGAGCAGTACTTC. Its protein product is CASSPDSSYEQYF.

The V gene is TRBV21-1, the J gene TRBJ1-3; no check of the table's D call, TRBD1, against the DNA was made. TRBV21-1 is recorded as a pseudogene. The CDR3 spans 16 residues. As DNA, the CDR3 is TGTGCCAGCAGCAAGGCCGCGGACAGCTCTGGAAACACCATATATTTT. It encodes CASSKAADSSGNTIYF.

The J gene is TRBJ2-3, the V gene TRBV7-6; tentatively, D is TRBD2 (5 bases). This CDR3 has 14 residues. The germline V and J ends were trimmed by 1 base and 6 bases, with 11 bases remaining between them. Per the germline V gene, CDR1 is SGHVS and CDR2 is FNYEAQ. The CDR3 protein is CASSLEAERDTQYF. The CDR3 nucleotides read TGTGCCAGCAGCTTAGAGGCAGAGCGGGATACGCAGTATTTT.

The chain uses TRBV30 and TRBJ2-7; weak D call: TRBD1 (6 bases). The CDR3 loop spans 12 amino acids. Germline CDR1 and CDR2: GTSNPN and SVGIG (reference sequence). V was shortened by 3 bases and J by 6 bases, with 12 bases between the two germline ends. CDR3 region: CAWRQGYGEQYF. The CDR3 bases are TGTGCCTGGAGACAGGGCTACGGCGAGCAGTACTTC.

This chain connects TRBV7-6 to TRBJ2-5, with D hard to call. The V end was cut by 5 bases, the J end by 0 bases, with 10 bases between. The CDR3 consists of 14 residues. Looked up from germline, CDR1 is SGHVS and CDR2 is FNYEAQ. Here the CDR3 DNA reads TGTGCCAGCAGCCAAACAGAGTACCAAGAGACCCAGTACTTC. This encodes CASSQTEYQETQYF.

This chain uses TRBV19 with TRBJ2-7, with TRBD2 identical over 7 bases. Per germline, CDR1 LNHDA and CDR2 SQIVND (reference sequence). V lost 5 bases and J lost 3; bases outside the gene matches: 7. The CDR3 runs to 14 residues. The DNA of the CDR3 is TGTGCCAGTAGTCCGACTAGCAACCTCTACGAGCAGTACTTC. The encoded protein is CASSPTSNLYEQYF.